This T cell receptor (beta chain) came from a study of blood T cell repertoires in COVID-19. At the level of the study: Sites across the United States, Italy and Spain contributed samples from acute and convalescent COVID-19. PBMCs, B-cell-depleted T cells, or T cells provided the cDNA or gDNA that made up the material.

Participant ages covered roughly 18 to 89 years across 24 US areas. Symptom resolution, clearance, or two negative PCRs marked the recovered donors of Cohort 3. Germline V gene lookup returns CDR1 ENHRY and CDR2 SYGVKD. With 4 bases removed from V and 0 bases from J, the gap between germline ends came to 6 bases. CDR3 size: 13 residues. There are a few counts of this clone. The same CDR3 can be traced to other DNA sequences in this sample. Some clones are missing from TCRdb's copy, which holds only in-frame ones; the method was immunoSEQ multiplex PCR. The table lists 150,000 to 200,000 clones, 84% of them singletons.

This TCR derives from a man between 45 and 60 years old who had recovered from COVID-19. The chain employs TRBV10-3 and TRBJ1-2; D is unclear. Input material: PBMCs or T cells enriched from blood (not recorded which). CDR3 in DNA: TGTGCCATCAGTGTTGACTCTAACTATGGCTACACCTTC. It translates to CAISVDSNYGYTF.